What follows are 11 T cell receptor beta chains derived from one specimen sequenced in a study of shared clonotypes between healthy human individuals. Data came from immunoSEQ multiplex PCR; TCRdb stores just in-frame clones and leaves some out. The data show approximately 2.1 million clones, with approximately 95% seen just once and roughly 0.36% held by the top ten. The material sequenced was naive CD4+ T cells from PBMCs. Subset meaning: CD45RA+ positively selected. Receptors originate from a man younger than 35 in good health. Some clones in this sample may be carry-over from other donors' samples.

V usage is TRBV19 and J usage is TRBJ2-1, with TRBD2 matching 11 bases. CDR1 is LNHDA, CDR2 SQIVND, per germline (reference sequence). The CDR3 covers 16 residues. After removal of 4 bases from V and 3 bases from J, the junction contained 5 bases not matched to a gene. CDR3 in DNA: TGTGCCAGTAGTACCTCCGGGACTAGCGGCTACAATGAGCAGTTCTTC. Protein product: CASSTSGTSGYNEQFF. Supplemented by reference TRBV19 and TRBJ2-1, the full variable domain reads DGGITQSPKYLFRKEGQNVTLSCEQNLNHDAMYWYRQDPGQGLRLIYYSQIVNDFQKGDIAEGYSVSREKKESFPLTVTSAQKNPTAFYLCASSTSGTSGYNEQFFGPGTRLTVL.

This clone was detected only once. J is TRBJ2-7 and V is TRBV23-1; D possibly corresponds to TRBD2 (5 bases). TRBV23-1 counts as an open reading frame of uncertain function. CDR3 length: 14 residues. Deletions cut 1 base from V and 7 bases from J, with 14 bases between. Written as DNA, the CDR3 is TGCGCCAGCAGTCAATTTGGCCGCGGGTGGGAGCAGTACTTC. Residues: CASSQFGRGWEQYF.

The CDR3: CSAFGPGNEQFF. CDR3 nucleotide sequence: TGCAGCGCCTTCGGACCGGGCAATGAGCAGTTCTTC. The chain uses TRBV29-1 and TRBJ2-1; D remains unclear. The ends were cut back, 7 bases at V and 6 bases at J, with 13 bases in the middle. The CDR3 loop spans 12 amino acids. The germline gives CDR1 SQVTM, CDR2 ANQGSEA.

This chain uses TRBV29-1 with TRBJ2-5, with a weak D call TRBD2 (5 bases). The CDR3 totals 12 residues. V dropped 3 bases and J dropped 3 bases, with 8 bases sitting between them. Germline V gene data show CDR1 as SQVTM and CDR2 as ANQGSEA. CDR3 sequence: CSVDPAEETQYF. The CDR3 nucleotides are TGCAGCGTTGATCCAGCGGAAGAGACCCAGTACTTC.

CDR3 loop: CASSPRVGSNEKLFF. In nucleotides, the CDR3 is TGTGCCAGCAGCCCCCGGGTAGGATCTAATGAAAAACTGTTTTTT. The chain joins TRBV5-4 to TRBJ1-4; no definite D call. Trimming removed 4 bases at V and 3 bases at J, with 13 bases between. The CDR3 extends over 15 amino acids. Germline values: CDR1 SGHNT, CDR2 YYREEE (reference sequence). Full variable domain (outside the CDR3, taken from reference TRBV5-4 and TRBJ1-4): ETGVTQSPTHLIKTRGQQVTLRCSSQSGHNTVSWYQQALGQGPQFIFQYYREEENGRGNFPPRFSGLQFPNYSSELNVNALELDDSALYLCASSPRVGSNEKLFFGSGTQLSVL.

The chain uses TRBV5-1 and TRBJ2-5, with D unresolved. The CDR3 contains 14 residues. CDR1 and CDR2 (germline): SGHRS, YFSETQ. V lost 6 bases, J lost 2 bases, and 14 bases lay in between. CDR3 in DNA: TGCGCCAGCATGCTGGCAACAAGTCAAGAGACCCAGTACTTC. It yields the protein CASMLATSQETQYF.

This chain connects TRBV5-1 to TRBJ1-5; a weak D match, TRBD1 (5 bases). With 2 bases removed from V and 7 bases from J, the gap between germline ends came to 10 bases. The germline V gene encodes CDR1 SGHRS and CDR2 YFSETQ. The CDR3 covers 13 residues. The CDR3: CASSLGTEQPQHF. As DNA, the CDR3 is TGCGCCAGCAGCTTAGGGACGGAGCAGCCCCAGCATTTT.

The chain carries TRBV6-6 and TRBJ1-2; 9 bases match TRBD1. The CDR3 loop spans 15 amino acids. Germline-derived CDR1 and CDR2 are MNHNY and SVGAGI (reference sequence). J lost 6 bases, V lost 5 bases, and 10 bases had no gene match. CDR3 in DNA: TGTGCCAGCAGTCCCTCGGCGGGACAGGGACATGGCTACACCTTC. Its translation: CASSPSAGQGHGYTF.

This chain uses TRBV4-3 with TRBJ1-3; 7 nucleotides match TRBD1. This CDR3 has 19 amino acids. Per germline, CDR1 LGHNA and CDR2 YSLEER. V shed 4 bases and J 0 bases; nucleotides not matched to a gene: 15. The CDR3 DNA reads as TGCGCCAGCAGCCCCGCCCCTGGACAGGCGACTTCCTCTGGAAACACCATATATTTT. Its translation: CASSPAPGQATSSGNTIYF.

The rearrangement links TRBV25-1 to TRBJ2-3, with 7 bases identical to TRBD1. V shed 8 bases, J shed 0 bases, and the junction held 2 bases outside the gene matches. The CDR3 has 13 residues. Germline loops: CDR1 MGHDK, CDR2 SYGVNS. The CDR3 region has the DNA TGTGCCAGCCGGGACAGAAGCACAGATACGCAGTATTTT. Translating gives CASRDRSTDTQYF.

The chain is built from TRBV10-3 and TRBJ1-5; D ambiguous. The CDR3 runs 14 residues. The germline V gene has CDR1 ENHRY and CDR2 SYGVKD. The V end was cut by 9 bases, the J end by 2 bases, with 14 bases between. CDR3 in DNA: TGTGCCATTTCACCGACGGAGGGCAATCAGCCCCAGCATTTT. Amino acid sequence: CAISPTEGNQPQHF.